This TCR beta chain emerged from a study of CD8+CD57+ T cells in acquired aplastic anemia. Study findings and constraints: There were roughly 30 CD8+ CDR3 sequences that occurred in both patients and controls.

There are 12 residues in the CDR3. Trimming removed 7 bases from V and 10 bases from J, with 14 bases in between. CDR3 and TCR beta VDJ profiling relied on genomic DNA as the template. TCRdb passed the reads through MiXCR, listing each CDR3 protein once. Of about 130,000 distinct CDR3 sequences listed, more than 40% are singletons. This clonotype was seen at least ten times. Antigen: not known. This TCR was recovered from a human donor in good health, serving as a control. The specimen sequenced was sorted CD4+, CD8+, or CD8+CD57+ T cells (not recorded which) from PBMCs. This rearrangement joins TRBV12-3 or TRBV12-4 to TRBJ1-5; possible D gene TRBD1, 5 bases. The CDR3 here is CASKLGAGPQHF. In nucleotides, the CDR3 is TGTGCCAGCAAACTCGGGGCTGGCCCCCAGCATTTT.